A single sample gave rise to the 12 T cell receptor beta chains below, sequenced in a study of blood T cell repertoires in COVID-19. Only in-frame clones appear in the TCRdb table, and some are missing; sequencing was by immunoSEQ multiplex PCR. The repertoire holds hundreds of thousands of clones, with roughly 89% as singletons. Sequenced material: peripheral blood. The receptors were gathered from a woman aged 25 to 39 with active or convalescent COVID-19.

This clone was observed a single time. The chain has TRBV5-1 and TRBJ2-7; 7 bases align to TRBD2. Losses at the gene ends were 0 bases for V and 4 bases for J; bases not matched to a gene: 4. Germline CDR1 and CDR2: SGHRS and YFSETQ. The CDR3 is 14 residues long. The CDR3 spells CASSLAAGDYEQYF. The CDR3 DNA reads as TGCGCCAGCAGCTTGGCTGCGGGAGATTACGAGCAGTACTTC.

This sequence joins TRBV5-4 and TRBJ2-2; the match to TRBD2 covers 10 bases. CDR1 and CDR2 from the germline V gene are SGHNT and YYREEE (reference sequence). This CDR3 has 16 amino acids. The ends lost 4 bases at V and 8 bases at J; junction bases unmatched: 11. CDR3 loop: CASSPGTSAPSGELFF. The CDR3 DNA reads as TGTGCCAGCAGCCCCGGGACTAGCGCCCCTTCGGGGGAGCTGTTTTTT.

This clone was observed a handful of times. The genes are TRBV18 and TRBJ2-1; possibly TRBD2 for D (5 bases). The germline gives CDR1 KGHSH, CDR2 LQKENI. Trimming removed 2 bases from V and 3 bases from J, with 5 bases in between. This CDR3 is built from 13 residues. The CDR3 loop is CASSPGLYNEQFF. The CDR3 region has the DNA TGTGCCAGCTCACCAGGACTCTACAATGAGCAGTTCTTC.

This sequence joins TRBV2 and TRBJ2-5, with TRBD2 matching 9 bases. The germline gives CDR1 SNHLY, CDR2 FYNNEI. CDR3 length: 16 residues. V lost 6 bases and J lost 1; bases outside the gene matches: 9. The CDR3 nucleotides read TGTGCCAGCAGGATCTTAGCGGGAGTGGCCCAAGAGACCCAGTACTTC. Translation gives CASRILAGVAQETQYF.

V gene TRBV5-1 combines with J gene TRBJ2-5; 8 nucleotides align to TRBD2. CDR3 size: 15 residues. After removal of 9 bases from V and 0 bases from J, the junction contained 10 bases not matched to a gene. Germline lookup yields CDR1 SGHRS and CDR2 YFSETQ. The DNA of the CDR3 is TGCGCCACTACTTTGAGCGGGGGAAACCAAGAGACCCAGTACTTC. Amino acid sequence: CATTLSGGNQETQYF.

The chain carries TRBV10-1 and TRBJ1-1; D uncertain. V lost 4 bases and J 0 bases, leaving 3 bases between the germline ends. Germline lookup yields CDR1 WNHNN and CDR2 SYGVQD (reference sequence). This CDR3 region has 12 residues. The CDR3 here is CASSALNTEAFF. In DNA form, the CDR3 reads TGCGCCAGCAGTGCGTTGAACACTGAAGCTTTCTTT.

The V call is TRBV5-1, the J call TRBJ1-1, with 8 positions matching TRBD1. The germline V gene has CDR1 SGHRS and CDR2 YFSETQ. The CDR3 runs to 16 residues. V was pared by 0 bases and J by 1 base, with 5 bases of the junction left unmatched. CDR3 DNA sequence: TGCGCCAGCAGCTTGGTGGGCAGGGGGCCGAACACTGAAGCTTTCTTT. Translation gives CASSLVGRGPNTEAFF. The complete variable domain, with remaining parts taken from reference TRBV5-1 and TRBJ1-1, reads KAGVTQTPRYLIKTRGQQVTLSCSPISGHRSVSWYQQTPGQGLQFLFEYFSETQRNKGNFPGRFSGRQFSNSRSEMNVSTLELGDSALYLCASSLVGRGPNTEAFFGQGTRLTVV.

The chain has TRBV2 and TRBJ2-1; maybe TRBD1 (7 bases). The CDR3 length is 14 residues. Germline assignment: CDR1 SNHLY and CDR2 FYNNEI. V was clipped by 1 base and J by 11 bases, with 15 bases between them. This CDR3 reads CASSEGPAGGKQFF. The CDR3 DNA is TGTGCCAGCAGTGAAGGACCCGCAGGGGGGAAGCAGTTCTTC.

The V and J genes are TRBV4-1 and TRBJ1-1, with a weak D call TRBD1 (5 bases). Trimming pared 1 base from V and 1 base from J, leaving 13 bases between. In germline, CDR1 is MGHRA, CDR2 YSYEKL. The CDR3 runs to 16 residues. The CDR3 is CASSQGRGRPNTEAFF. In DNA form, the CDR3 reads TGCGCCAGCAGCCAAGGGCGGGGGAGACCGAACACTGAAGCTTTCTTT.

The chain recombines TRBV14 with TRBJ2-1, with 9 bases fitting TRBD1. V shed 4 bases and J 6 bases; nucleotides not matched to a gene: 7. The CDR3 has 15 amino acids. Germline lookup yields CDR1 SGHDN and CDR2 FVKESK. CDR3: CASSPRDRVFNEQFF. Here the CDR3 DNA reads TGTGCCAGCAGCCCTCGGGACAGGGTGTTCAATGAGCAGTTCTTC.

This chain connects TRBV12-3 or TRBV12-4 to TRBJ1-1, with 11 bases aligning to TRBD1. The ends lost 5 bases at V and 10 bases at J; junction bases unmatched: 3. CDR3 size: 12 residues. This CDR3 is CASSPDRGLAFF. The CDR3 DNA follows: TGTGCCAGCAGTCCGGACAGGGGGCTAGCTTTCTTT.

This CDR3 reads CASSLAWGGTELFF. Written as DNA, the CDR3 is TGTGCCAGCAGCTTGGCGTGGGGGGGGACAGAGCTGTTTTTT. This chain joins TRBV5-4 and TRBJ2-2; perhaps TRBD2 as D (7 bases). The CDR3 is 14 amino acids. The V and J ends lost 0 bases and 11 bases respectively, with 14 bases between them. CDR1 is SGHNT, CDR2 YYREEE, per germline (reference sequence). The full variable domain, its missing parts supplied by reference TRBV5-4 and TRBJ2-2, is ETGVTQSPTHLIKTRGQQVTLRCSSQSGHNTVSWYQQALGQGPQFIFQYYREEENGRGNFPPRFSGLQFPNYSSELNVNALELDDSALYLCASSLAWGGTELFFGEGSRLTVL.